Below are 27 T cell receptor beta chains sequenced from a single sample in a study of blood T cell repertoires in COVID-19. The protocol was immunoSEQ multiplex PCR, while the TCRdb copy is restricted to in-frame clones and leaves out a portion. Seen here are some 60,000 clones, more than 90% observed once, and the top ten hold approximately 5.5%. Sequenced: peripheral blood. The receptors were sampled from a human donor in a cohort sampled during active COVID-19.

The genes are TRBV4-3 and TRBJ2-4; maybe TRBD1 (6 bases). V was shortened by 0 bases and J by 1 base, with 16 bases between the two germline ends. The CDR3 runs 18 residues. CDR1 and CDR2 from the germline V gene are LGHNA and YSLEER. The CDR3 DNA sequence: TGCGCCAGCAGCCAAGATCGAGGCCAGGGGCGCGCCAAAAACATTCAGTACTTC. Protein sequence: CASSQDRGQGRAKNIQYF.

This clone was picked up one time. This rearrangement joins TRBV7-3 to TRBJ2-1; tentative D call: TRBD1 (5 bases). This CDR3 is built from 12 residues. The V end lost 5 bases, the J end lost 7 bases, and 9 bases lay between the germline ends. The germline V gene has CDR1 SGHTA and CDR2 FQGTGA. The CDR3 reads CASSLQGNEQFF. The CDR3 nucleotides read TGTGCCAGCAGCCTCCAGGGAAATGAGCAGTTCTTC.

This chain uses TRBV3-1 (or the pseudogene TRBV3-2) with TRBJ2-4; 10 bases are a match to TRBD2. The trim removed 5 bases at V and 8 bases at J, leaving 9 bases unmatched. Looked up from germline, CDR1 is LGHDT and CDR2 is YNNKEL (reference sequence). CDR3 size: 15 residues. The CDR3 DNA is TGTGCCAGCAGCTTCTCTAGCGGGGGTGGGGACATTCAGTACTTC. Residues: CASSFSSGGGDIQYF.

The gene calls are TRBV28 and TRBJ1-5; the D gene is possibly TRBD1 (5 bases). CDR1 and CDR2 from the germline V gene are MDHEN and SYDVKM. The CDR3 contains 13 residues. V shed 10 bases and J shed 6 bases, with 16 bases lying between them. In DNA form, the CDR3 reads TGTGCCATTCGCCGGTATCAGGGTCAGCCCCAGCATTTT. Residues: CAIRRYQGQPQHF.

The V gene is TRBV20-1, the J gene TRBJ1-2; 7 bases line up with TRBD1. Germline V gives CDR1 DFQATT, CDR2 SNEGSKA (reference sequence). This CDR3 has 13 residues. Trimming removed 3 bases from V and 8 bases from J; junction bases left unmatched: 9. The CDR3 nucleotides read TGCAGTGCTAGTAGCCAGGGGGTGAAGGGCTACACCTTC. Its translation: CSASSQGVKGYTF.

The chain has TRBV11-2 and TRBJ2-7; 9 bases match TRBD1. From germline, CDR1 is SGHAT and CDR2 FQNNGV. The J segment lost 3 bases and the V segment lost 3 bases, leaving 6 bases of the junction unmatched. There are 15 residues in the CDR3. The DNA of the CDR3 is TGTGCCAGCAGCTTGAGCGGACAGGGGATCTACGAGCAGTACTTC. Translated, it gives CASSLSGQGIYEQYF.

The chain recombines TRBV19 with TRBJ1-1; D perhaps matches TRBD1 (6 bases). The CDR3 length is 16 residues. Germline-derived CDR1 and CDR2 are LNHDA and SQIVND (reference sequence). The V gene lost 5 bases and the J gene lost 0 bases, with 16 bases spanning the gap. The CDR3 sequence is CASSSPRTEMNTEAFF. The CDR3 DNA is TGTGCCAGTAGTTCCCCCCGGACAGAAATGAACACTGAAGCTTTCTTT.

The chain links TRBV19 to TRBJ1-3; TRBD1 might be the D (5 bases). CDR1 is LNHDA and CDR2 is SQIVND in the germline V gene (reference sequence). Trimming removed 5 bases from V and 7 bases from J, with 12 bases in between. The CDR3 loop spans 13 amino acids. CDR3 residues: CASSFSGGNTIYF. The CDR3 DNA sequence: TGTGCCAGTAGTTTCAGCGGGGGTAACACCATATATTTT.

The J gene is TRBJ1-4, the V gene TRBV5-6; 7 bases align to TRBD1. The CDR3 spans 15 residues. Germline V gene lookup returns CDR1 SGHDT and CDR2 YYEEEE. V trimming: 4 bases; J trimming: 6 bases; junction bases outside the gene matches: 9. For the CDR3, the DNA is TGTGCCAGCAGCGGCATTGACAGGGAGGATGAAAAACTGTTTTTT. Its protein product is CASSGIDREDEKLFF.

J is TRBJ2-7 and V is TRBV21-1; no check of the table's D call, TRBD2, against the DNA was made. TRBV21-1 is a pseudogene. The CDR3 runs 17 residues. CDR3 sequence reads: CASSKGGGLAGIYEQYF. The CDR3, as DNA: TGTGCCAGCAGCAAGGGGGGCGGACTAGCGGGAATCTACGAGCAGTACTTC.

This chain connects TRBV5-1 to TRBJ1-3; D might be TRBD1 (6 bases). Between the trimmed V and J ends, which lost 4 bases and 0 bases, there was a span of 8 bases. CDR1 is SGHRS, CDR2 YFSETQ, per germline. The CDR3 is 14 amino acids. CDR3 nucleotides: TGCGCCAGCAGCGAGGACAGCTCTGGAAACACCATATATTTT. Residues: CASSEDSSGNTIYF.

For this clone: At one end the junction does not follow the germline gene, possibly because of a read error. V is TRBV7-7 and J is TRBJ2-1; 7 nucleotides agree with TRBD1. This CDR3 is built from 15 residues. Germline loops: CDR1 SSHAT, CDR2 FNYEAQ (reference sequence). In DNA, the CDR3 is TGTGCTAGCAGCTTAATAACAGGGGACTACAATGAGCAGTTCTTC. The encoded protein is CASSLITGDYNEQFF.

Only one count was recorded for this clone. V and J are TRBV6-2 or TRBV6-3 and TRBJ2-5; no firm D call. The CDR3 runs 15 residues. The germline V gene has CDR1 MNHEY and CDR2 SVGEGT. Trimming pared 2 bases from V and 0 bases from J, leaving 10 bases between. The CDR3 region is CASSYNVQDQETQYF. The CDR3 DNA is TGTGCCAGCAGTTACAACGTGCAGGACCAAGAGACCCAGTACTTC.

This clone has only a few counts. The chain combines TRBV20-1 with TRBJ1-5; unclear D gene. Germline V CDR1 and CDR2: DFQATT, SNEGSKA (reference sequence). Trimming took off 3 bases at V and 0 bases at J, with 9 bases between the two ends. CDR3 length equals 14 residues. The CDR3 nucleotides read TGCAGTGCTAGTGCCATTTTTAGCAATCAGCCCCAGCATTTT. Its protein product is CSASAIFSNQPQHF.

The rearrangement joins TRBV11-3 to TRBJ2-3; 8 nucleotides agree with TRBD2. The trim removed 6 bases at V and 3 bases at J, leaving 5 bases unmatched. The CDR3 has 14 amino acids. Per the germline V gene, CDR1 is SGHNT and CDR2 is YENEEA. The CDR3, as DNA: TGTGCCAGCAGTTCGGGACTAGTAACAGATACGCAGTATTTT. It codes for CASSSGLVTDTQYF.

The chain carries TRBV7-2 and TRBJ2-3; D gene uncertain. Trimming pared 2 bases from V and 7 bases from J, leaving 7 bases between. Germline V gene lookup returns CDR1 SGHTA and CDR2 FQGNSA. This CDR3 has 12 amino acids. Written as DNA, the CDR3 is TGTGCCAGCAGCTTACCCCCCAATACGCAGTATTTT. Translation: CASSLPPNTQYF.

V gene TRBV4-3 combines with J gene TRBJ2-5, with D perhaps TRBD2 (5 bases). Per the germline V gene, CDR1 is LGHNA and CDR2 is YSLEER. The CDR3 is 17 residues long. The V end lost 0 bases, the J end lost 5 bases, and 19 bases lay between the germline ends. DNA for the CDR3: TGCGCCAGCAGCCAAGACCGGAGCGGATACCTGGGGGAGACCCAGTACTTC. Amino acids: CASSQDRSGYLGETQYF.

This clone was observed many times. The J gene is TRBJ1-6, the V gene TRBV5-4, with D possibly TRBD1 on 5 matching bases. V lost 4 bases and J lost 3, with 8 bases in between. CDR1 SGHNT and CDR2 YYREEE come from the germline V gene (reference sequence). This CDR3 comprises 14 residues. This chain's CDR3 is CASSTDSYNSPLHF. The CDR3, as DNA: TGTGCCAGCAGCACCGACAGCTATAATTCACCCCTCCACTTT.

The chain joins TRBV23-1 to TRBJ2-6; 9 bases fit TRBD1. TRBV23-1 is reported as an ORF; its role is uncertain. The CDR3 is 21 residues long. Trimming cost V 2 bases and J 2 bases; bases outside gene matches: 16. The CDR3 loop reads CASSQPEPGTGTLPGANVLTF. The DNA for the CDR3 is TGCGCCAGCAGTCAACCCGAGCCGGGGACAGGGACCCTCCCTGGGGCCAACGTCCTGACTTTC.

V usage is TRBV2 and J usage is TRBJ2-6; a weak D match, TRBD1 (5 bases). This CDR3 spans 15 amino acids. V lost 6 bases, J lost 1 base, and 10 bases lay in between. The V gene's germline CDR1 is SNHLY and CDR2 FYNNEI. The CDR3 loop reads CASRPTESGANVLTF. CDR3 bases: TGTGCCAGCAGACCGACAGAGTCTGGGGCCAACGTCCTGACTTTC.

The chain recombines TRBV6-2 or TRBV6-3 with TRBJ1-2; TRBD1 agrees at 9 bases. Germline trimming cut 2 bases from V and 0 bases from J; bases unmatched to any gene: 7. CDR3 length: 17 residues. From germline, CDR1 is MNHEY and CDR2 SVGEGT. The CDR3 DNA sequence: TGTGCCAGCAGTTACCGGACAGGGGAAGGGACTAACTATGGCTACACCTTC. Translation: CASSYRTGEGTNYGYTF.

Only one count was recorded for this clone. This chain connects TRBV7-2 to TRBJ1-2; weak D call: TRBD1 (6 bases). With 8 bases removed from V and 8 bases from J, the gap between germline ends came to 21 bases. Germline-derived CDR1 and CDR2 are SGHTA and FQGNSA. The CDR3 is made up of 14 amino acids. The CDR3 nucleotides are TGTGCCAGCGGCCGTGGACAGCTCGGAACGGGCTACACCTTC. It encodes CASGRGQLGTGYTF.

The V gene is TRBV5-5, the J gene TRBJ2-3, with 10 bases that match TRBD1. V lost 4 bases, J lost 1 base, and 6 bases stayed unmatched. The CDR3 has 16 amino acids. Germline assignment: CDR1 SGHKS and CDR2 YYEKEE (reference sequence). The CDR3 protein is CASSQGQGMGTDTQYF. For the CDR3, the DNA is TGTGCCAGCAGCCAGGGACAGGGGATGGGCACAGATACGCAGTATTTT.

The V and J genes are TRBV7-3 and TRBJ1-1; possible D gene TRBD1, 6 bases. Trimming pared 1 base from V and 1 base from J, leaving 10 bases between. This CDR3 is 15 amino acids long. Germline V lookup: CDR1 SGHTA, CDR2 FQGTGA. CDR3 sequence: CASSLIGGANTEAFF. For the CDR3, the DNA is TGTGCCAGCAGCTTAATTGGGGGGGCGAACACTGAAGCTTTCTTT.

This clone was seen once. This rearrangement joins TRBV5-1 to TRBJ1-4; D is possibly TRBD1 (5 bases). The CDR3 is 16 amino acids. V dropped 0 bases and J dropped 0 bases, with 9 bases sitting between them. CDR1 SGHRS and CDR2 YFSETQ come from the germline V gene. CDR3 loop: CASSLGPGTTNEKLFF. CDR3 nucleotides: TGCGCCAGCAGCTTGGGGCCAGGGACAACTAATGAAAAACTGTTTTTT.

This chain joins TRBV15 and TRBJ2-1, with TRBD2 matching over 10 bases. The trim removed 2 bases at V and 10 bases at J, leaving 5 bases unmatched. This CDR3 contains 14 residues. From germline, CDR1 is LNHNV and CDR2 YYDKDF (reference sequence). For the CDR3, the DNA is TGTGCCACCAGCAGAAGCGGGGGGGCCGGGGAGCAGTTCTTC. Translating it yields CATSRSGGAGEQFF.

V usage is TRBV3-1 (or the pseudogene TRBV3-2) and J usage is TRBJ1-1; TRBD1 is a possible D gene (5 bases). This CDR3 has 12 amino acids. V lost 1 base and J 7 bases, leaving 7 bases between the germline ends. Germline V lookup: CDR1 LGHDT, CDR2 YNNKEL (reference sequence). The CDR3 DNA sequence: TGTGCCAGCAGCCAAGGGGGACTTGAAGCTTTCTTT. This gives the protein CASSQGGLEAFF.